Listed below are T cell receptor beta chains from one sample, sequenced in a study of regulatory T cells in long-lasting Graves disease. Each CDR3 protein is one row after TCRdb ran MiXCR on the multiplex PCR reads. The sample carries 300,000 to 400,000 distinct CDR3 sequences, around 16% recorded once. The sample here was peripheral blood mononuclear cells (PBMCs), taken at new diagnosis, from a patient treated with antithyroid drugs. The receptor set was obtained from a female donor with Graves disease. The CDR3 runs from the conserved cysteine through the conserved F or W. D genes are given only for firm matches. Only some rows state a clone size, as once, few, many or a class for expanded clones.

V,size,D,J,CDR3,DNA
TRBV24-1,NA,TRBD2,TRBJ2-1,CATEIAGWNEQFF,TGTGCCACCGAGATAGCGGGGTGGAATGAGCAGTTCTTC
TRBV5-5,many,TRBD2,TRBJ2-3,CASSLGLAGADTQYF,TGTGCCAGCAGTCTCGGACTAGCGGGAGCAGATACGCAGTATTTT
TRBV6-2/TRBV6-3,many,NA,TRBJ2-3,CASSYSNSYTQYF,TGTGCCAGCAGTTACTCCAACTCGTATACGCAGTATTTT
TRBV6-2/TRBV6-3,NA,NA,TRBJ2-3,CASNHGGAPDTQYF,TGTGCCAGCAATCACGGCGGGGCCCCAGATACGCAGTATTTT
TRBV3-1,many,TRBD1,TRBJ1-2,CASTADRKGYGYTF,TGTGCCAGCACCGCGGACAGGAAAGGGTATGGCTACACCTTC
TRBV7-2,NA,TRBD1,TRBJ1-5,CASSFDRGNGQPQHF,TGTGCCAGCAGCTTCGACAGGGGAAACGGACAGCCCCAGCATTTT
TRBV18,few,TRBD1,TRBJ2-3,CASSPPGQGGDTQYF,TGTGCCAGCTCACCACCGGGACAGGGTGGAGATACGCAGTATTTT
TRBV15,many,NA,TRBJ1-2,CATSRDQLRGYGYTF,TGTGCCACCAGCAGAGATCAGCTTAGAGGATATGGCTACACCTTC
TRBV5-1,few,NA,TRBJ2-1,CASSLGVRGSDEQFF,TGCGCCAGCAGCTTGGGCGTCAGGGGAAGCGATGAGCAGTTCTTC
TRBV28,NA,NA,TRBJ1-1,CASNPTQNTEAFF,TGTGCCAGCAACCCGACACAGAACACTGAAGCTTTCTTT
TRBV28,few,NA,TRBJ2-3,CASSSRLVRNTDTQYF,TGTGCCAGCAGCTCCCGACTAGTTCGTAACACAGATACGCAGTATTTT
TRBV27,few,TRBD2,TRBJ2-7,CASSNLKRGYEQYF,TGTGCCAGCAGTAACTTGAAGCGGGGGTACGAGCAGTACTTC
TRBV19,few,NA,TRBJ2-2,CASSIGATRNTGELFF,TGTGCCAGTAGTATAGGGGCGACACGGAACACCGGGGAGCTGTTTTTT
TRBV2,many,NA,TRBJ2-1,CASRNMVEQFF,TGTGCCAGCAGGAACATGGTTGAGCAGTTCTTC
TRBV20-1,many,TRBD2,TRBJ2-3,CSAKTSGSYSTDTQYF,TGCAGTGCTAAGACTAGCGGGAGCTACAGCACAGATACGCAGTATTTT
TRBV2,NA,NA,TRBJ1-2,CASSEVGRGGDGYTF,TGTGCCAGCAGTGAAGTCGGCAGGGGAGGGGATGGCTACACCTTC
TRBV5-5,NA,TRBD1,TRBJ2-7,CASSVSPGTGGTYEQYF,TGTGCCAGCAGCGTGAGCCCGGGGACAGGGGGGACCTACGAGCAGTACTTC
TRBV10-1,NA,TRBD1,TRBJ2-7,CASSDSRDSPRREQYF,TGCGCCAGCAGTGATTCCCGGGACAGCCCGCGTCGGGAGCAGTACTTC
TRBV2,many,NA,TRBJ1-3,CASKAAGAGNTIYF,TGTGCCAGCAAAGCGGCGGGAGCTGGAAACACCATATATTTT
TRBV27,NA,TRBD2,TRBJ2-3,CASSRLAGVLDTQYF,TGTGCCAGCAGCCGACTAGCGGGAGTCTTGGATACGCAGTATTTT
TRBV7-9,many,NA,TRBJ2-1,CASSPGRREYNEQFF,TGTGCCAGCAGCCCCGGACGGCGGGAATACAATGAGCAGTTCTTC
TRBV3-1,many,NA,TRBJ1-2,CASSQGEGSVSTF,TGTGCCAGCAGCCAAGGTGAAGGGTCTGTTTCTACCTTC
TRBV4-1,NA,TRBD2,TRBJ2-7,CASSQGPGLAGVDDEQYF,TGCGCCAGCAGCCAAGGTCCGGGACTAGCGGGAGTGGACGACGAGCAGTACTTC